A selection of T cell receptor beta chains follows, all from one sample in a study of early T cells in non-severe SARS-CoV-2 infection. From the 5' RACE reads, TCRdb called clonotypes with MiXCR, one entry per CDR3 protein. The sample carries tens of thousands of distinct CDR3 sequences, 5.5% to 7.5% recorded once. The material sequenced was whole blood. These receptors were collected from an adult who was a healthcare worker with PCR-confirmed SARS-CoV-2 infection or an uninfected control (not recorded which). Each CDR3 is given with its conserved first and last residue.

TRBJ2-3 | TRBV6-2/TRBV6-3 | CASRPAGTSGGQESVDTQYF
TRBJ1-2 | TRBV5-1 | CASSPHGENYGYTF
TRBJ1-1 | TRBV28 | CASSSTGPNTEAFF
TRBJ1-2 | TRBV5-6 | CASSWTDFEGYTF
TRBJ2-3 | TRBV11-2 | CASSPGTGGRDTQYF
TRBJ2-7 | TRBV5-5 | CASSSGQGPSEQYF
TRBJ2-3 | TRBV20-1 | CSARAEGAGHTDTQYF
TRBJ2-7 | TRBV28 | CASSFVGAEQYF
TRBJ2-3 | TRBV7-9 | CASSLVSGSTDTQYF
TRBJ1-1 | TRBV4-1 | CASSQDYPTGWETEAFF
TRBJ1-1 | TRBV28 | CASRWDWGEETEAFF
TRBJ1-6 | TRBV6-5 | CASTPGGSSYNSPLHF
TRBJ2-2 | TRBV9 | CASSATNSINTGELFF
TRBJ2-7 | TRBV3-1 | CASSQVLRGSSYEQYF
TRBJ1-2 | TRBV14 | CASSQVGTGSYGYTF
TRBJ1-5 | TRBV19 | CASSIFFGDGSNQPQHF
TRBJ2-1 | TRBV6-2/TRBV6-3 | CASSYSDQTSHNEQFF
TRBJ1-5 | TRBV28 | CASSLWGTGQGNQPQHF
TRBJ2-2 | TRBV12-3/TRBV12-4 | CASSLVGDTGELFF
TRBJ2-7 | TRBV6-4 | CASSDGDRGEQYF